The rows below give T cell receptor beta chains drawn from one sample of a study of vaccination and CD4 T cells after COVID-19. TCRdb called the PCR reads again in MiXCR, with one record for every CDR3 protein. The sample holds around 19,000 distinct CDR3 sequences; roughly 60% are singletons and the top ten take 0.95% to 1.1%. The sequenced sample was CD4+ T cells from blood, obtained before SARS-CoV-2 vaccination. The source is a human donor who had recovered from COVID-19. CDR3s include the opening cysteine and the closing phenylalanine or tryptophan.

V	J	CDR3
TRBV19	TRBJ2-2	CASQLVGRTGELFF
TRBV7-2	TRBJ2-4	CASSLGQGADIQYF
TRBV20-1	TRBJ2-3	CSASISGSYTQYF
TRBV2	TRBJ2-7	CAGKSGRALDEQYF
TRBV2	TRBJ2-5	CAGASGRIQETQYF
TRBV19	TRBJ2-1	CASRGLAGGLEQFF
TRBV19	TRBJ1-5	CASRPQGVMGNQPQHF
TRBV20-1	TRBJ2-1	CSAFGRAYNEQFF
TRBV5-4	TRBJ2-2	CASSLRGAPSSGELFF
TRBV20-1	TRBJ2-6	CSARSETGTGANVLTF
TRBV12-3/TRBV12-4	TRBJ2-1	CAIVLGAHEQFF
TRBV7-9	TRBJ2-3	CASSRTDSGNTQYF
TRBV24-1	TRBJ2-5	CATKGIGETQYF
TRBV6-1	TRBJ1-5	CASKPDRDYQPQHF
TRBV20-1	TRBJ1-6	CSATRDRGQNSPLHF
TRBV12-3/TRBV12-4	TRBJ1-6	CASSPDGTGRSPLHF
TRBV20-1	TRBJ2-7	CSARASGTTYEQYF
TRBV2	TRBJ1-5	CASKDSNQPQHF
TRBV7-8	TRBJ2-7	CASSLGGTQEQYF
TRBV20-1	TRBJ2-3	CSAREAGKGTDTQYF
TRBV20-1	TRBJ1-5	CSASRVANNQPQHF
TRBV30	TRBJ1-6	CAWGQNYNSPLHF
TRBV30	TRBJ2-5	CAWSHQETQYF
TRBV19	TRBJ2-7	CASSIKSGPGSYEQYF
TRBV10-2	TRBJ1-1	CASSERYSNTEAFF
TRBV28	TRBJ2-5	CASSFSGTISGSGETQYF
TRBV4-1	TRBJ2-6	CASSQGGLGSSGANVLTF
TRBV19	TRBJ2-5	CASSLGQGETQYF
TRBV12-3/TRBV12-4	TRBJ2-7	CASSHGGASGYEQYF
TRBV20-1	TRBJ2-7	CSARPDRSDYEQYF
TRBV7-3	TRBJ2-1	CASSAGTNNEQFF
TRBV2	TRBJ2-7	CASSGDMYYEQYF
TRBV15	TRBJ1-1	CATSLPYQAGMNTEAFF
TRBV20-1	TRBJ2-3	CSATRLAGLTDTQYF
TRBV5-1	TRBJ2-3	CASMKGQDTDTQYF
TRBV2	TRBJ1-5	CASRLAGTGGGIMHF
TRBV27	TRBJ2-7	CASSSGGSFPYF
TRBV20-1	TRBJ2-5	CSARTAQETQYF
TRBV7-2	TRBJ2-5	CASKLAAVQETQYF
TRBV12-3/TRBV12-4	TRBJ2-2	CASSNHGANTGELFF
TRBV6-1	TRBJ2-1	CACRGLGNEQFF
TRBV6-2/TRBV6-3	TRBJ1-1	CASTKPGSLGTEAFF
TRBV7-2	TRBJ2-7	CASSLGLQTTYEQYF
TRBV20-1	TRBJ2-7	CSARFGQGASYEQYF
TRBV6-1	TRBJ1-2	CASKGQGASGYTF
TRBV25-1	TRBJ2-7	CASSEGWDGRYEQYF
TRBV19	TRBJ1-2	CASSIEGRRGYTF
TRBV7-2	TRBJ1-1	CASSLNRETEAFF
TRBV7-8	TRBJ1-1	CASSLDGAGYGEAFF
TRBV6-1	TRBJ2-2	CASSRARDTGELFF
TRBV2	TRBJ1-2	CASRRTGGNYGYTF
TRBV20-1	TRBJ1-5	CSASFQLDQPQHF
TRBV7-9	TRBJ2-5	CASSLVGETQYF
TRBV28	TRBJ2-5	CASGRTFQETQYF
TRBV28	TRBJ2-3	CASSTLFKREADTDTQYF
TRBV6-1	TRBJ2-5	CASSERSDGRETQYF
TRBV7-9	TRBJ2-5	CASSSAGETQYF
TRBV19	TRBJ2-6	CASTLTALAGANVLTF